The T cell receptor beta chain under discussion was sequenced for a study of radiation and T cells in renal cell carcinoma (dated by TCRdb to the early 2020s). Regarding the study in general: TCR beta sequencing covered around 50 samples in total, comprising around 26 tumors and 27 peripheral blood samples. The final blood draw took place at 4 weeks after radiation, the same time as nephrectomy. Across all 50 or so samples, 4,016,671 unique CDR3 nucleotide sequences encoding some 2.6 million unique CDR3 amino acid sequences were identified. The investigation overall reported the following: Changes in the blood repertoire were not tracked past 4 weeks after treatment. Because no pretreatment tumor biopsies were available, whether clonotypes were present in the tumor at baseline could not be determined. In blood, the top tumor clonotypes increased from baseline to 2 weeks after radiation and then shrank by 4 weeks, which suggests a temporary expansion of tumor-resident clones. Effects of radiation dose or scheduling on the TCR repertoire could not be addressed with the single-armed trial design.

Sample time point, as interpreted from the label and publication: blood 4 weeks post-SBRT, at nephrectomy. The sample's treatment or condition, from its label and the paper: 15 Gy SBRT to primary tumor, nephrectomy 4 weeks later. The samples were obtained from a clinical trial, where primary renal cell carcinomas were treated with 15 Gy stereotactic body radiation therapy and then removed by nephrectomy 4 weeks afterward. To track tumor-enriched clonotypes, serial peripheral blood was sampled from radiation-treated patients at baseline and at 2 weeks and 4 weeks after SBRT. Every patient's renal cell carcinoma showed clear cell pathology. Genomic DNA for TCR sequencing was prepared using the QIAamp DNA Blood Mini Kit (Qiagen). Samples were included in the analyses only if all quality control checks were passed. The CDR3 runs 16 amino acids, cysteine and phenylalanine included. The CDR3 DNA has 48 bases and is translated from base 1. Based on the germline V gene (reference sequence), the CDR1 and CDR2 sequences are SSHAT and FNYEAQ.

TCR beta libraries were generated from genomic DNA with the immunoSEQ kit, following the manufacturer's recommendations. To prepare libraries, a first multiplex PCR with proprietary primers was run, followed by a second PCR that added unique barcodes, and a bead cleanup was done after each round. Each sample batch included a kit-provided positive control reaction and a negative control reaction. The final libraries were assessed on an Agilent 4200 TapeStation D1000 ScreenTape, pooled by volume, and quantified by qPCR. Sequencing ran on an Illumina NextSeq500 with a MidOutput 150-cycle cartridge, using 156 Read1 and 15 Index1 cycles with kit custom primers. The pooled library was loaded at roughly 0.92 pM with a roughly 22% PhiX control spike-in. Per the original workflow: Vendor-processed data were analyzed in R, and a clonotype was defined as all T cells sharing the same CDR3 nucleotide sequence. For clone abundance analyses, frequencies were normalized to the 10,000 most abundant clones per sample. Before analysis, public T cell clones were removed, and these numbered fewer than six per sample on average. Tumor-enriched clonotypes and baseline blood-enriched clonotypes were defined as those with an abundance difference of at least 32-fold between compartments. Clonotypes expanded or contracted between blood time points were identified with a beta-binomial differential abundance model. Tumor-blood repertoire similarity was measured with the Baroni-Urbani and Buser coefficient, and group comparisons used two-tailed Wilcoxon tests in R. Sourced from immuneACCESS, this table was stored by TCRdb with only in-frame sequences that have V and J called. A share of the clones is absent; for the studies checked, an unresolved V gene accounts for under half, and the remainder has no known explanation. Clone size and V and J calls were adopted from that table, with D and trimming inferred from the DNA. This sample holds around 77,000 clones; 70% to 90% were observed only once. Around 2.5% of the sample comes from the top ten.

Concerning this clone itself: The antigen this receptor binds is unknown. One junction end does not reproduce the germline sequence, and a read error may be involved.

This clonotype originated in a woman in her sixties or seventies with renal cell carcinoma. The sequence is built from TRBV7-7 and TRBJ2-1, with 10 bases matching TRBD1. The sequencing here drew on blood, taken from a patient whose treatment included radiotherapy and nephrectomy. Read as DNA, the sequence is TGTGCTAGCAGCCCGGCGACAGGGGGCGTCTACAATGAGCAGTTCTTC. This translates into CASSPATGGVYNEQFF.